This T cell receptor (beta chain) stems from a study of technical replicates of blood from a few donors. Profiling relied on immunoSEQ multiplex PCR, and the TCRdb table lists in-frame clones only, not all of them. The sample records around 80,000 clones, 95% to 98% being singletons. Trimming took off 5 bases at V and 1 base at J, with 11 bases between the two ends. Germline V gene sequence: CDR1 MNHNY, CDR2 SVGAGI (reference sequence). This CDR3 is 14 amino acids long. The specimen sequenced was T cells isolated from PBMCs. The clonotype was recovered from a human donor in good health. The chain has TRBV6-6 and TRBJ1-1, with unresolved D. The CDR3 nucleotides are TGTGCCAGCAGTAACGACATAAAGAACACTGAAGCTTTCTTT. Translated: CASSNDIKNTEAFF.